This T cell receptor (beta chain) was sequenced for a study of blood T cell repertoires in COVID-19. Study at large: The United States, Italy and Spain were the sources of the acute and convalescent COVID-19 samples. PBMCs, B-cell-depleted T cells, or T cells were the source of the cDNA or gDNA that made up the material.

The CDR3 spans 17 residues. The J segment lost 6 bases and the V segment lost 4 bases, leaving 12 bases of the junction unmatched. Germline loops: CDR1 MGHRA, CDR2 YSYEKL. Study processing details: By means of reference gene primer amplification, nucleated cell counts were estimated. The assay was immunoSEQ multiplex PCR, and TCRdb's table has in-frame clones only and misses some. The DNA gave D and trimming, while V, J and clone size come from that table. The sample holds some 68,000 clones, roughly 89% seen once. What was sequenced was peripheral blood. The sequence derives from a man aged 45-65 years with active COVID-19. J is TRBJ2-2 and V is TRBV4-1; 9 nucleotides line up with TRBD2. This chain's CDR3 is CASSRLAGTPDAGELFF. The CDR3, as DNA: TGCGCCAGCAGCCGTCTAGCGGGGACCCCTGACGCCGGGGAGCTGTTTTTT.